A single sample gave rise to the 23 T cell receptor beta chains below, sequenced in a study of technical replicates of blood from a few donors. Generated by immunoSEQ multiplex PCR, the TCRdb table keeps only in-frame clones and is missing some. The sample gives approximately 78,000 clones, roughly 92% of which show up once; around 0.38% is in the top ten. Material for sequencing was T cells isolated from PBMCs. These receptors were obtained from a human donor in good health.

V is TRBV19 and J is TRBJ2-5, with TRBD1 matching 10 bases. Germline assignment: CDR1 LNHDA and CDR2 SQIVND (reference sequence). The CDR3 sequence is 14 residues long. Germline trimming cut 5 bases from V and 6 bases from J; bases unmatched to any gene: 6. The CDR3 sequence: CASSGDRGIQTQYF. CDR3 in DNA: TGTGCCAGTAGTGGGGACAGGGGTATTCAGACCCAGTACTTC.

The V gene is TRBV7-9, the J gene TRBJ1-3, with a possible D match to TRBD1 (5 bases). V lost 1 base, J lost 0 bases, and 10 bases lay in between. CDR3 size: 16 residues. Germline loops: CDR1 SEHNR, CDR2 FQNEAQ (reference sequence). The CDR3 DNA reads TGTGCCAGCAGCTTAGGGGGCTCGTACTCTGGAAACACCATATATTTT. The encoded protein is CASSLGGSYSGNTIYF.

The rearrangement links TRBV19 to TRBJ1-3; perhaps TRBD1 as D (6 bases). Germline V gene lookup returns CDR1 LNHDA and CDR2 SQIVND (reference sequence). V was shortened by 3 bases and J by 3 bases, with 9 bases between the two germline ends. The length of the CDR3 is 14 residues. The DNA of the CDR3 is TGTGCCAGTAGTATCACAGGGTTTGGAAACACCATATATTTT. Translated: CASSITGFGNTIYF.

The genes are TRBV19 and TRBJ2-2; D gene unclear. The CDR3 totals 15 residues. The ends were cut back, 0 bases at V and 7 bases at J, with 12 bases in the middle. The germline gives CDR1 LNHDA, CDR2 SQIVND (reference sequence). The CDR3 nucleotides read TGTGCCAGTAGTATAGATCGACAAACATACGGGGAGCTGTTTTTT. The encoded protein is CASSIDRQTYGELFF.

This chain links TRBV5-1 with TRBJ1-5, with TRBD1 as a possible D gene (5 bases). This CDR3 region has 14 residues. The V end was cut by 0 bases, the J end by 7 bases, with 11 bases between. Germline V CDR1 and CDR2: SGHRS, YFSETQ. CDR3 sequence: CASSLVGGGQPQHF. Here the CDR3 DNA reads TGCGCCAGCAGCTTGGTTGGGGGAGGGCAGCCCCAGCATTTT.

This clone was recorded only once. The V gene is TRBV9, the J gene TRBJ2-2, with D hard to call. The CDR3 covers 14 residues. V lost 0 bases, J lost 2 bases, and 5 bases lay in between. Germline CDR1 and CDR2: SGDLS and YYNGEE. The CDR3 DNA is TGTGCCAGCAGCGTAGTGGCTAACACCGGGGAGCTGTTTTTT. Encoded protein: CASSVVANTGELFF.

The CDR3 DNA follows: TGCGCCAGCAGCCAAGCGCACAGGTGGAATCAGCCCCAGCATTTT. The encoded protein is CASSQAHRWNQPQHF. J is TRBJ1-5 and V is TRBV4-3, with D maybe TRBD1 (5 bases). V gave up 1 base and J gave up 4 bases, with 11 bases separating them. Looked up from germline, CDR1 is LGHNA and CDR2 is YSLEER. The CDR3 loop spans 15 amino acids.

The rearrangement links TRBV4-1 to TRBJ1-6; a possible D gene is TRBD1 (5 bases). The CDR3 is 15 amino acids. Germline V gene data show CDR1 as MGHRA and CDR2 as YSYEKL. The ends were cut back, 1 base at V and 6 bases at J, with 10 bases in the middle. Here the CDR3 DNA reads TGCGCCAGCAGCCAAGGCTCAGGGTCTAATTCACCCCTCCACTTT. This translates into CASSQGSGSNSPLHF.

V usage is TRBV27 and J usage is TRBJ2-2; the match to TRBD2 covers 7 bases. This CDR3 spans 15 amino acids. Trimming took 6 bases from V and 4 from J; bases not matched to a gene: 8. Germline assignment: CDR1 MNHEY and CDR2 SMNVEV (reference sequence). CDR3 sequence: CASRFGLEVTGELFF. In nucleotides, the CDR3 is TGTGCCAGCAGGTTCGGACTAGAGGTCACCGGGGAGCTGTTTTTT.

V gene TRBV28 combines with J gene TRBJ1-1; D gene unclear. Per germline, CDR1 MDHEN and CDR2 SYDVKM. V dropped 1 base and J dropped 2 bases, with 2 bases sitting between them. The CDR3 is made up of 12 amino acids. CDR3 in DNA: TGTGCCAGCAGTTTATCTAACACTGAAGCTTTCTTT. Its translation is CASSLSNTEAFF. Complete variable domain (other parts from reference TRBV28 and TRBJ1-1): DVKVTQSSRYLVKRTGEKVFLECVQDMDHENMFWYRQDPGLGLRLIYFSYDVKMKEKGDIPEGYSVSREKKERFSLILESASTNQTSMYLCASSLSNTEAFFGQGTRLTVV.

The chain recombines TRBV7-8 with TRBJ2-1; tentative D call: TRBD2 (6 bases). Trimming took 1 base from V and 8 from J, leaving 18 bases between them. The CDR3 is made up of 16 amino acids. Germline V gene data show CDR1 as SGHVS and CDR2 as FQNEAQ. The CDR3 DNA sequence: TGTGCCAGCAGCTTAGTGGGACTGAGTCGCTGGGATGAGCAGTTCTTC. It translates to CASSLVGLSRWDEQFF.

This sequence joins TRBV30 and TRBJ2-2; unclear D gene. Germline V gene sequence: CDR1 GTSNPN, CDR2 SVGIG (reference sequence). The V and J ends lost 0 bases and 5 bases respectively, with 10 bases between them. The CDR3 totals 14 residues. The CDR3 is CAWSVTILTGELFF. The CDR3 DNA reads as TGTGCCTGGAGTGTAACGATCCTAACCGGGGAGCTGTTTTTT.

The rearrangement joins TRBV7-3 to TRBJ2-5; D remains ambiguous. V lost 4 bases, J lost 2 bases, and 8 bases lay in between. The CDR3 is 13 amino acids. CDR1 SGHTA and CDR2 FQGTGA come from the germline V gene. The CDR3 DNA reads TGTGCCAGCAGCTCCAGGATTCAAGAGACCCAGTACTTC. Protein: CASSSRIQETQYF.

The chain joins TRBV28 to TRBJ1-5; tentative D call: TRBD1 (6 bases). The CDR3 sequence is 16 residues long. The ends were cut back, 4 bases at V and 3 bases at J, with 16 bases in the middle. Germline assignment: CDR1 MDHEN and CDR2 SYDVKM. The CDR3 region is CASSYPRTGYNQPQHF. The CDR3 nucleotides are TGTGCCAGCAGTTATCCCCGAACAGGGTACAATCAGCCCCAGCATTTT. Using reference TRBV28 and TRBJ1-5 for the parts outside the CDR3, the full variable domain is DVKVTQSSRYLVKRTGEKVFLECVQDMDHENMFWYRQDPGLGLRLIYFSYDVKMKEKGDIPEGYSVSREKKERFSLILESASTNQTSMYLCASSYPRTGYNQPQHFGDGTRLSIL.

This clone was recorded a few times. The rearrangement joins TRBV5-5 to TRBJ1-3, with TRBD1 as a possible D gene (6 bases). The germline CDR1 and CDR2 sequences are SGHKS and YYEKEE (reference sequence). The CDR3 is 16 residues long. V lost 0 bases to trimming and J lost 2 bases, with 12 bases between them. The chain's CDR3 is CASSLENRVAGNTIYF. The CDR3 coding sequence is TGTGCCAGCAGCTTGGAGAACAGGGTAGCTGGAAACACCATATATTTT.

The J gene is TRBJ2-3, the V gene TRBV19, with 8 bases aligning to TRBD2. From germline, CDR1 is LNHDA and CDR2 SQIVND (reference sequence). There are 17 residues in the CDR3. J gave up 2 bases and V 1 base, and 8 bases lay outside the gene matches. For the CDR3, the DNA is TGTGCCAGTAGTATAGTTAGCACTAGCGGACACACAGATACGCAGTATTTT. Translated, it gives CASSIVSTSGHTDTQYF. Based on the CDR3 plus reference TRBV19 and TRBJ2-3, the full variable domain is DGGITQSPKYLFRKEGQNVTLSCEQNLNHDAMYWYRQDPGQGLRLIYYSQIVNDFQKGDIAEGYSVSREKKESFPLTVTSAQKNPTAFYLCASSIVSTSGHTDTQYFGPGTRLTVL.

The V and J genes are TRBV7-9 and TRBJ1-1, with D perhaps matching TRBD1 (5 bases). Between the trimmed V and J ends, which lost 5 bases and 4 bases, there was a span of 17 bases. Germline CDR1 and CDR2: SEHNR and FQNEAQ (reference sequence). The CDR3 contains 15 residues. DNA for the CDR3: TGTGCCAGCAGCCTGCTGACCTCAAGGGGCACTGAAGCTTTCTTT. This codes for CASSLLTSRGTEAFF.

The chain joins TRBV18 to TRBJ2-5, with TRBD1 as a possible D gene (6 bases). Germline values: CDR1 KGHSH, CDR2 LQKENI. The V end lost 0 bases, the J end lost 7 bases, and 15 bases lay between the germline ends. This CDR3 is built from 15 residues. CDR3 loop: CASSPPAAGAGTQYF. The DNA for the CDR3 is TGTGCCAGCTCACCACCGGCGGCAGGGGCCGGGACCCAGTACTTC. The variable domain in full, with the rest retrieved from reference TRBV18 and TRBJ2-5, is NAGVMQNPRHLVRRRGQEARLRCSPMKGHSHVYWYRQLPEEGLKFMVYLQKENIIDESGMPKERFSAEFPKEGPSILRIQQVVRGDSAAYFCASSPPAAGAGTQYFGPGTRLLVL.

This chain joins TRBV5-4 and TRBJ2-7; 9 positions match TRBD2. The germline V gene encodes CDR1 SGHNT and CDR2 YYREEE (reference sequence). The ends lost 4 bases at V and 7 bases at J; junction bases unmatched: 12. The CDR3 sequence is 15 residues long. As DNA, the CDR3 is TGTGCCAGCAGCCCCAAGCGGGAGGCCGATCGAGAGCAGTACTTC. This codes for CASSPKREADREQYF. The full variable domain, in which reference TRBV5-4 and TRBJ2-7 provide the parts outside the CDR3, is ETGVTQSPTHLIKTRGQQVTLRCSSQSGHNTVSWYQQALGQGPQFIFQYYREEENGRGNFPPRFSGLQFPNYSSELNVNALELDDSALYLCASSPKREADREQYFGPGTRLTVT.

The chain combines TRBV5-4 with TRBJ1-4; weak D call: TRBD1 (5 bases). Looked up from germline, CDR1 is SGHNT and CDR2 is YYREEE (reference sequence). V was pared by 1 base and J by 6 bases, with 7 bases between. The CDR3 is 13 residues long. CDR3 region: CASSLRGDEKLFF. CDR3 DNA sequence: TGTGCCAGCAGCTTGCGGGGGGATGAAAAACTGTTTTTT.

The chain couples TRBV19 to TRBJ2-7; TRBD1 might be the D (7 bases). This CDR3 is 13 amino acids long. V was shortened by 5 bases and J by 2 bases, with 10 bases between the two germline ends. Germline CDR1 and CDR2: LNHDA and SQIVND (reference sequence). The CDR3 DNA follows: TGTGCCAGTAGTCAGGGGGGCCCCTACGAGCAGTACTTC. Residues: CASSQGGPYEQYF.

Only one count was recorded for this clone. The chain couples TRBV11-2 to TRBJ2-5; 7 bases fit TRBD1. This CDR3 region has 18 residues. CDR1 and CDR2 from the germline V gene are SGHAT and FQNNGV. With 5 bases clipped from V and 2 bases from J, the junction kept 17 bases outside the gene matches. CDR3 nucleotide sequence: TGTGCCAGCAGCATAGGGACAGTTATATCCTCGCCGCAAGAGACCCAGTACTTC. Its protein is CASSIGTVISSPQETQYF.

The chain employs TRBV4-3 and TRBJ2-2, with D possibly matching TRBD1 (5 bases). Trimming took off 0 bases at V and 6 bases at J, with 11 bases between the two ends. CDR1 and CDR2 (germline): LGHNA, YSLEER. The CDR3 sequence is 15 residues long. The CDR3 coding sequence is TGCGCCAGCAGCCAAGACCAGGGATTCGCCGGGGAGCTGTTTTTT. Amino acid sequence: CASSQDQGFAGELFF.